This T cell receptor beta chain came from a study of chemoradiotherapy in HPV16-positive cancers. Study observations and caveats: During treatment, candidate HPV-specific clones and E7-related motifs expanded in tumor.

The table came from immunoSEQ multiplex PCR; TCRdb's copy has only in-frame clones and leaves some out. The data hold 20,000 to 25,000 clones, with approximately 86% observed a single time. The V gene's germline CDR1 is GTSNPN and CDR2 SVGIG (reference sequence). V lost 2 bases and J 3 bases, leaving 14 bases between the germline ends. The CDR3 is 14 residues long. This clone was observed a single time. Its antigen is not identified. This rearrangement joins TRBV30 to TRBJ2-7, with D maybe TRBD1 (5 bases). The sample was blood, taken from a patient who underwent chemoradiotherapy. The TCR sequence derives from a human donor with HPV-associated anogenital cancer. The CDR3 DNA is TGTGCCTGGAGTAGGACGGGCCAGGGCTACGAGCAGTACTTC. It is translated as CAWSRTGQGYEQYF.